The T cell receptor (beta chain) described here comes from a study of blood T cell repertoires in COVID-19. Overall study: From the United States, Italy and Spain came samples of acute and convalescent COVID-19. PBMCs, B-cell-depleted T cells, or T cells provided the cDNA or gDNA that made up the material.

As originally analysed: The assay estimated nucleated cells by amplifying reference gene primers. Only in-frame clones appear in the TCRdb table, and some are missing; sequencing was by immunoSEQ multiplex PCR. V and J calls and clone size are given by that table; D and trimming were obtained from the DNA. Among 150,000 or so clones listed, around 84% were seen once. Seattle cases were enrolled at active infection and followed longitudinally. V lost 0 bases and J lost 0; bases outside the gene matches: 4. The CDR3 consists of 16 residues. Germline loops: CDR1 SGHRS, CDR2 YFSETQ. The chain employs TRBV5-1 and TRBJ2-3, with 7 bases aligning to TRBD2. Sequencing was performed on peripheral blood. The receptor was isolated from a man aged 60 to 75 with COVID-19, enrolled during active disease. CDR3 amino acids: CASSLEGGRSTDTQYF. The CDR3 DNA reads as TGCGCCAGCAGCTTGGAGGGCGGGAGAAGCACAGATACGCAGTATTTT.